This TCR beta chain was found in a study of blood T cells in healthy people across ages. Study outcomes and limitations: CMV infection status of these donors was not known.

CDR3 length: 13 amino acids. The germline gives CDR1 SNHLY, CDR2 FYNNEI. Losses at the gene ends were 5 bases for V and 7 bases for J; bases not matched to a gene: 2. Per sample, a minimum of 6.5 million PBMCs were isolated. About this clonotype: Its antigen is currently unknown.

Sample-barcoded 5' priming and a J-beta primer mix drove a second PCR of roughly 6 to 12 cycles. TCRdb reprocessed the 5' RACE reads via MiXCR and lists one record per CDR3 protein. The sample holds 900,000 to 950,000 distinct CDR3 sequences, just under 30% seen once. These data also featured in a second study, about T cells of mothers and their children.

J is TRBJ2-2 and V is TRBV2, with TRBD1 matching over 9 bases. The sequencing input was blood. This TCR was recovered from a woman aged 35 to 49 in good health. DNA for the CDR3: TGTGCCAGCAGTCGGACAGGGGACGGGGAGCTGTTTTTT. Amino acids: CASSRTGDGELFF.